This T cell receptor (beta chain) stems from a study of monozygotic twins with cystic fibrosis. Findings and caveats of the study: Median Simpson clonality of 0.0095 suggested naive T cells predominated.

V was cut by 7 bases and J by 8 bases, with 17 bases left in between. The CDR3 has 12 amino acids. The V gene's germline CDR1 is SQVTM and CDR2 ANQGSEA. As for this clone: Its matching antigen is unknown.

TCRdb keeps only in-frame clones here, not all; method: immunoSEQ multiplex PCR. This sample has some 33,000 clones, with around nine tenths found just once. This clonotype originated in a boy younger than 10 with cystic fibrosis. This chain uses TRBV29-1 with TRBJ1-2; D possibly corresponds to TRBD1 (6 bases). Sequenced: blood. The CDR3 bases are TGCAGCGCCGCTACAGGGACGGAGGGCTACACCTTC. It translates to CSAATGTEGYTF.